This T cell receptor beta chain was recovered during a study of blood T cell repertoires in COVID-19. Turning to the study itself: COVID-19 samples collected from the United States, Italy and Spain covered acute and convalescent phases.

The CDR3 totals 14 residues. CDR1 is LNHDA and CDR2 is SQIVND in the germline V gene (reference sequence). V shed 5 bases, J shed 5 bases, and the junction held 7 bases outside the gene matches. Original handling: Reference gene primers were amplified, and this amplification served to estimate nucleated cell counts. The table came from immunoSEQ multiplex PCR; TCRdb's copy has only in-frame clones and leaves some out. For V, J and clone size, that table is used; D and trimming come from the DNA. The table includes tens of thousands of clones, roughly 87% detected once. The chain uses TRBV19 and TRBJ1-1, with 8 bases that match TRBD1. This TCR was sampled from a man aged 45 to 65 with acute or convalescent COVID-19. The sequencing input was peripheral blood. The CDR3 protein is CASSVQGARTEAFF. The CDR3 bases are TGTGCCAGTAGTGTTCAGGGGGCAAGAACTGAAGCTTTCTTT. Full variable domain (remainder filled in from reference TRBV19 and TRBJ1-1): DGGITQSPKYLFRKEGQNVTLSCEQNLNHDAMYWYRQDPGQGLRLIYYSQIVNDFQKGDIAEGYSVSREKKESFPLTVTSAQKNPTAFYLCASSVQGARTEAFFGQGTRLTVV.